This T cell receptor (beta chain) came from a study of blood T cells in healthy people across ages. At the level of the study: Per two T cells, template switching captured roughly one barcoded beta molecule.

Together with a sample-barcoded 5' primer, a J-beta primer mix was included in a second PCR lasting about 6 to 11 cycles. MiXCR was run by TCRdb on the 5' RACE reads, yielding one entry per CDR3 protein. The sample holds around 280,000 distinct CDR3 sequences, roughly 27% seen once. A few counts support this clonotype. Trimming stripped 4 bases from V and 5 bases from J, with 13 bases between. The CDR3 length is 15 residues. Looked up from germline, CDR1 is SGHDT and CDR2 is YYEEEE. Extracted total RNA amounted to at least 5.5 micrograms for each sample. This TCR derives from a woman aged 70-85 years in good health. This rearrangement joins TRBV5-6 to TRBJ2-6; the D is unclear. Input material: blood. CDR3 coding DNA: TGTGCCAGCAGCCCGGCAGCCGATTGGGCCAACGTCCTGACTTTC. It encodes CASSPAADWANVLTF.